This T cell receptor beta chain derives from a study of post-analysis software for immune sequencing data. Study-wide context: Multiple sclerosis in the patients followed relapsing-remitting, secondary progressive and progressive-relapsing courses.

Unique molecular identifiers were built into the TCR beta cDNA libraries. T cells numbering 1 to 10 million gave rise to roughly 550,000 cDNA molecules. Via MiXCR, TCRdb re-called the PCR reads, giving one row per CDR3 protein. The repertoire has 700,000 to 800,000 distinct CDR3 sequences, approximately 30% of them found once; the top ten carry approximately 0.55%. CDR1 is MNHNS and CDR2 is SASEGT in the germline V gene. With 4 bases removed from V and 7 bases from J, the gap between germline ends came to 20 bases. This CDR3 has 16 residues. Concerning this clonotype: Its antigen is as yet unknown.

The study, taken as a whole, reports: In multiple sclerosis, normalized Chao1 diversity was significantly below that of controls. Same-batch preparations were strongly co-clustered by F measure. Comparison of patients with controls showed about 5 TRBV segments more frequent in patients, TRBV5-6, TRBV5-1 and TRBV20-1 among them.

Sequenced: blood. This TCR was recovered from a girl between 10 and 17 years old with multiple sclerosis. The rearrangement links TRBV6-1 to TRBJ2-1, with a tentative D call TRBD2 (6 bases). For the CDR3, the DNA is TGTGCCAGCAGTGCCCGCGGGACTGGTCCTCGAAATGAGCAGTTCTTC. Translating gives CASSARGTGPRNEQFF.